This TCR beta chain is drawn from a study of T cells expressing NK-cell markers (dated by TCRdb to about 2020). Background for the entire study: Fewer than ten donors provided sorted CD3+CD56+NKG2C+, CD3+CD56+NKG2C- and CD3+CD56-NKG2C+ T-cell subsets, whose TCR beta-chain repertoires were profiled. Of the eight sequenced donors, seven were found to be HCMV-seropositive and one was found to be HCMV-seronegative. All eight donors whose samples were sequenced were randomly selected healthy volunteers, three of them men and five women. Sequencing of the libraries produced 2 x 150 bp reads on Illumina HiSeq 2000/2500, MiSeq or NextSeq.

The CDR3 numbers 19 residues from cysteine through phenylalanine. No DNA sequence was recorded. According to the germline V gene, CDR1 reads SGHVS and CDR2 reads FQNEAQ. A remark on this clonotype: Its recognized antigen is unknown.

To determine HCMV serostatus, a commercial ELISA kit was used to detect HCMV-specific IgG in serum. Ficoll density gradient centrifugation was used to isolate peripheral blood mononuclear cells from blood. The research as a whole found: For five or six donors, the dominant CD3+CD56+NKG2C+ clonotypes were among the top 10 CD8+ clonotypes and accounted for about 1.0-8% of CD8+ T cells. It remained unclear whether the expanded NKG2C-expressing T cell clones were specific for HCMV antigens. Those dominant clonotypes were again the most abundant among CD3+CD56-NKG2C+ cells in four donors, at roughly 25-60.1%.

This sample was sequenced with an Illumina HiSeq 2000. The TCR beta cDNA libraries were made using 5'RACE template switching, a step that added both a universal primer site and unique molecular identifiers. Synthesis of cDNA was primed from the TCR beta constant segment and was followed by two consecutive PCR amplification steps. Per the original workflow: MIGEC handled demultiplexing of the reads and grouping by UMI, while MiTCR was used to assemble and quantify clonotypes. To exclude erroneous sequences, only TCR cDNA sequences supported by at least two reads were retained. The tcR package was used for downstream repertoire analysis, and clonotypes were matched between fractions using CDR3 nucleotide sequence together with V segment. VDJmatch was used to annotate antigen specificity against VDJdb, with one amino acid substitution in CDR3 permitted. The reads were reprocessed in TCRdb, with one entry per CDR3 protein sequence and no accompanying DNA. These V and J calls rely on TCRdb rather than the paper's analysis. The table held for this sample gives about 550,000 distinct CDR3 sequences. The top ten clones comprise approximately 4% of the sample.

This TCR was recovered from a man aged 18 to 35 in good health. Donor details come from another sample of the same person, matched by shared clones. The receptor chain draws on TRBV7-8 and TRBJ2-1; TCRdb lists TRBD2, though no DNA is available to test this call. The sample consisted of blood T cells: a sorted CD56 or NKG2C T cell subset, CD4+ or CD8+ T cells, or bulk PBMC T cells (not recorded which). Here the CDR3 is given as CASSLRRLYEGGPHNEQFF. Reference TRBV7-8 and TRBJ2-1 genes cover what lies past the CDR3, so the full variable domain is GAGVSQSPRYKVAKRGQDVALRCDPISGHVSLFWYQQALGQGPEFLTYFQNEAQLDKSGLPSDRFFAERPEGSVSTLKIQRTQQEDSAVYLCASSLRRLYEGGPHNEQFFGPGTRLTVL.